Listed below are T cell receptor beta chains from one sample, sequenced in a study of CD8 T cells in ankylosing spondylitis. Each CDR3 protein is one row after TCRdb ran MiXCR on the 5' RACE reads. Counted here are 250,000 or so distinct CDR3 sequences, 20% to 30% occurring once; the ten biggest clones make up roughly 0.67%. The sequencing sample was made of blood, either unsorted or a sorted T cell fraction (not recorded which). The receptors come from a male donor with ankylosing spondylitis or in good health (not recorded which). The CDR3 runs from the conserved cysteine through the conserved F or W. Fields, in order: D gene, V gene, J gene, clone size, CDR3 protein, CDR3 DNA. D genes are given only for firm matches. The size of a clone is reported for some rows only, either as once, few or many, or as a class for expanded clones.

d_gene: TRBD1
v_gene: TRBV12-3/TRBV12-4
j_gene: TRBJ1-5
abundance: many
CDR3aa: CASSFGEGAQPQHF
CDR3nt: TGTGCCAGCAGTTTCGGTGAGGGGGCTCAGCCCCAGCATTTT

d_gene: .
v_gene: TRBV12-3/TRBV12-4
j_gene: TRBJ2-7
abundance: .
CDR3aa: CASRRGPEQYF
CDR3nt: TGTGCCAGTCGTCGTGGGCCCGAGCAGTACTTC

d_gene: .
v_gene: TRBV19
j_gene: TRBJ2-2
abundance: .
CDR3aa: CASRETDFYTGELFF
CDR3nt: TGTGCCAGTAGGGAGACGGACTTTTACACCGGGGAGCTGTTTTTT

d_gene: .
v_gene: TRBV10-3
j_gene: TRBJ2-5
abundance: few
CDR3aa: CAISESDRGAKTQYF
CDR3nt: TGTGCCATCAGTGAGTCGGATCGGGGGGCTAAGACCCAGTACTTC

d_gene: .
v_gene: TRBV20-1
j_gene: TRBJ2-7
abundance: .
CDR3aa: CRAAGQIGSEQYF
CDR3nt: TGCAGGGCCGCCGGACAGATAGGGAGTGAGCAGTACTTC

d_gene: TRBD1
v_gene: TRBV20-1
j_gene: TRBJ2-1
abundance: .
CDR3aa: CSARGTLDRGLYNEQFF
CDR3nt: TGCAGTGCTAGAGGAACCTTAGACAGGGGGCTCTACAATGAGCAGTTCTTC

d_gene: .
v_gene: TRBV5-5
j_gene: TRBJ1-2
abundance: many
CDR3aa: CASSLKGQDFGYGYTF
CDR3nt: TGTGCCAGCAGCTTAAAAGGACAAGACTTCGGTTATGGCTACACCTTC

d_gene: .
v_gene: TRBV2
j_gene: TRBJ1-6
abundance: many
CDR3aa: CASSEALQVSSPLHF
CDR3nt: TGTGCCAGCAGTGAAGCGCTTCAGGTCAGCTCACCCCTCCACTTT

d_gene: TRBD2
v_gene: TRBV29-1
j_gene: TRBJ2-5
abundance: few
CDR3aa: CSVRTGTSGPEYF
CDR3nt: TGCAGCGTTCGCACCGGGACTAGCGGGCCAGAGTACTTC

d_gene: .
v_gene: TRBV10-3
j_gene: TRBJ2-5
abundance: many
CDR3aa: CAIRDQTKTQETQYF
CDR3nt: TGTGCCATCAGAGACCAGACAAAAACCCAAGAGACCCAGTACTTC

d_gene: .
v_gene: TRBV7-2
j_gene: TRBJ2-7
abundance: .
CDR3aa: CASSPLPYEQYF
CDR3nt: TGTGCCAGCAGCCCGCTTCCCTACGAGCAGTACTTC

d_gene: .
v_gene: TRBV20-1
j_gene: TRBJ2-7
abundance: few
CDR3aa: CSGMGAPYEQYF
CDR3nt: TGCAGTGGCATGGGGGCCCCCTACGAGCAGTACTTC

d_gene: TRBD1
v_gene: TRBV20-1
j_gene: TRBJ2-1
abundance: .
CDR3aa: CSARTGQAFGNEQFF
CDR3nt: TGCAGTGCTAGAACGGGACAGGCTTTCGGCAATGAGCAGTTCTTC

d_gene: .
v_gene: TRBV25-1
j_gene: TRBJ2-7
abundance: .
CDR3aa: CASSDGGGTYEQYF
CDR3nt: TGTGCCAGCAGTGATGGGGGGGGCACCTACGAGCAGTACTTC

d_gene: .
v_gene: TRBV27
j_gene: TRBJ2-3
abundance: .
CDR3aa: CALSLGWWGGGLTDTQYF
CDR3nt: TGTGCCCTCAGTTTAGGCTGGTGGGGCGGAGGACTAACAGATACGCAGTATTTT

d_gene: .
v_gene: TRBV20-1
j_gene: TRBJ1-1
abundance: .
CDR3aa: CSAPGGGIAEAFF
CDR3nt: TGCAGTGCCCCTGGGGGGGGAATAGCTGAAGCTTTCTTT

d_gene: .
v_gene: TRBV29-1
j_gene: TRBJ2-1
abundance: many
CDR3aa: CSVGEVAFNEQFF
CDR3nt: TGCAGCGTTGGAGAGGTGGCCTTCAATGAGCAGTTCTTC

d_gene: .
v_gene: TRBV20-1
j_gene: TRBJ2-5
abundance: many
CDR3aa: CSANWYGVGETQYF
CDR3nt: TGCAGTGCTAACTGGTACGGGGTCGGTGAGACCCAGTACTTC

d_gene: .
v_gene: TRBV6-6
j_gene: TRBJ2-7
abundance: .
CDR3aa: CASSPSSSREQYF
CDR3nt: TGTGCCAGCAGCCCTTCCTCAAGCCGAGAGCAGTACTTC

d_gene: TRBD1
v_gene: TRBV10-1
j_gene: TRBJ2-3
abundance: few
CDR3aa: CASSPGTANTDTQYF
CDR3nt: TGCGCCAGCAGCCCCGGGACAGCTAACACAGATACGCAGTATTTT

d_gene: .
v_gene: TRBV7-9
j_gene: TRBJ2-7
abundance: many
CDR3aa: CASSLGKASYEQYF
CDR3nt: TGTGCCAGCAGCTTAGGAAAAGCTTCCTACGAGCAGTACTTC

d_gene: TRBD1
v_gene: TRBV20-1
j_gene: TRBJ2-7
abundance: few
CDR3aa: CSAADRAEEQYF
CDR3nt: TGCAGTGCTGCTGACAGGGCTGAGGAGCAGTACTTC

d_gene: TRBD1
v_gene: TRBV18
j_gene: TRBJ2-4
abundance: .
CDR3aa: CASSPPGQGLAKNIQYF
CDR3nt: TGTGCCAGCTCACCCCCGGGACAGGGCTTAGCCAAAAACATTCAGTACTTC

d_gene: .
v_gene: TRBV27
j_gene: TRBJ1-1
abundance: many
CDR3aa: CASSHQAPRLAFF
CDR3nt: TGTGCCAGCAGCCACCAGGCCCCCCGGTTGGCTTTCTTT

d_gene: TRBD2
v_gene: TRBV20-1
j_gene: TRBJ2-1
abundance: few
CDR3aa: CSARDKRGGRDEQFF
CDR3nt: TGCAGTGCTAGAGATAAGCGGGGGGGCCGCGATGAGCAGTTCTTC

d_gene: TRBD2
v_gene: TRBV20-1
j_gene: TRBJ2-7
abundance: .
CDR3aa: CSARDGGAYEQYF
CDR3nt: TGCAGTGCTAGAGATGGGGGGGCCTACGAGCAGTACTTC

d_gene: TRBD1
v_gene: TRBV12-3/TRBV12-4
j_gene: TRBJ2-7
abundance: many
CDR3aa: CASGTVPYEQYF
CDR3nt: TGTGCCAGCGGGACAGTTCCTTACGAGCAGTACTTC

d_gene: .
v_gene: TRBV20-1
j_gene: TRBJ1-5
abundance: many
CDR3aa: CSARDARPSNQPQHF
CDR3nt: TGCAGTGCTAGAGATGCTCGACCGAGCAATCAGCCCCAGCATTTT

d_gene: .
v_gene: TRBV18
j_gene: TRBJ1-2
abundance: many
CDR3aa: CASSRDPDSYGYTF
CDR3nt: TGTGCCAGCTCCCGGGACCCGGACAGCTATGGCTACACCTTC

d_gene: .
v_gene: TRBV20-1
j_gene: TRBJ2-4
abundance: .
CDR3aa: CSARASFGRILAKNIQYF
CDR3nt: TGCAGTGCTAGAGCTTCCTTTGGGAGGATACTAGCCAAAAACATTCAGTACTTC

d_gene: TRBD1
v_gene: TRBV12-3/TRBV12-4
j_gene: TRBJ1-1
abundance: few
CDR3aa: CASSPRGDTEAFF
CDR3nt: TGTGCCAGCAGCCCCAGGGGGGACACTGAAGCTTTCTTT

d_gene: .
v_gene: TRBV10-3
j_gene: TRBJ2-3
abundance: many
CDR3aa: CAISESVVADTQYF
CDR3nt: TGTGCCATCAGTGAGAGCGTCGTGGCAGATACGCAGTATTTT